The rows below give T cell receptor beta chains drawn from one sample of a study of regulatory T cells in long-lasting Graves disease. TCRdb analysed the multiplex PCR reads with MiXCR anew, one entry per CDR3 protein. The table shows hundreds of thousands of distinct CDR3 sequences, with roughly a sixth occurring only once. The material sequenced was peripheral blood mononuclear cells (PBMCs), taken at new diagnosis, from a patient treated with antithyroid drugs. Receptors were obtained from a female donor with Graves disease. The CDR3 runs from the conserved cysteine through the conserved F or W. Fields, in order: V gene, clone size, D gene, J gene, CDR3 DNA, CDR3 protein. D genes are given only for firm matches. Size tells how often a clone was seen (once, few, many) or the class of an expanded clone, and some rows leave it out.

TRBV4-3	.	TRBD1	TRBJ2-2	TGCGCCAGCAGCCCGCCCGGGACAGCCACCGGGGAGCTGTTTTTT	CASSPPGTATGELFF
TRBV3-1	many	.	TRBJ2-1	TGTGCCAGCAGCCAGACCGACTTAGTCTCCTACAATGAGCAGTTCTTC	CASSQTDLVSYNEQFF
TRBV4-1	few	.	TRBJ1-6	TGCGCCAGCAGCCAAGATCGATTTCGGGACATATTTTTGGATACCGAGCATTCACCCCTCCACTTT	CASSQDRFRDIFLDTEHSPLHF
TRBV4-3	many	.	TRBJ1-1	TGCGCCAGCAGCCAAGGGTCTGGTCGTTTGGCTTTCTTT	CASSQGSGRLAFF
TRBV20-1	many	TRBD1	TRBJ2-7	TGCAGTGCTACTCGACAGGGGGCGATCTACGAGCAGTACTTC	CSATRQGAIYEQYF
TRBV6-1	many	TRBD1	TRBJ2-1	TGTGCCAGCAGTAAACAGGGGTTGGATGAGCAGTTCTTC	CASSKQGLDEQFF
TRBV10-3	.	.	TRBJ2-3	TGTGCCACCGTTGAGCGGCAAGGCACAGATACGCAGTATTTT	CATVERQGTDTQYF
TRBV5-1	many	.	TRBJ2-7	TGCGCCAGCAGCTGGGGGGACTCTCCCGATTCCTACGAGCAGTACTTC	CASSWGDSPDSYEQYF
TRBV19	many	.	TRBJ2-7	TGTGCCAGTAGTCACGGATCCACGGCAGGCTACGAGCAGTACTTC	CASSHGSTAGYEQYF
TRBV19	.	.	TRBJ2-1	TGTGCCAGTAGCCCGGACGGCGGATACCCCAATGAGCAGTTCTTC	CASSPDGGYPNEQFF
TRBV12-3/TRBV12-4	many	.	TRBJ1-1	TGTGCCAGCATGGAGGTGGGCAGGGGCCGTCAAGAAGCTTTCTTT	CASMEVGRGRQEAFF
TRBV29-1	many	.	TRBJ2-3	TGCAGCGTTGATGGTCGGCAGTTGGATACGCAGTATTTT	CSVDGRQLDTQYF
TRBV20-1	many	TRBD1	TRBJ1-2	TGCAGTGCTAGAGTCTGGGACAGGGGGCGCGGTGGCTACACCTTC	CSARVWDRGRGGYTF
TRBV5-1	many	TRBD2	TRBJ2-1	TGCGCCAGCAGCTTCGGACTAGCGGGAGCCTATGAGCAGTTCTTC	CASSFGLAGAYEQFF
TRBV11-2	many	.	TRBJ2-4	TGTGCCAGCAGGCCATTAGCCAAAAACATTCAGTACTTC	CASRPLAKNIQYF
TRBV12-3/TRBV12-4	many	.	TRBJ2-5	TGTGCCAGCAGTTTTATAAGACAAGAGACCCAGTACTTC	CASSFIRQETQYF
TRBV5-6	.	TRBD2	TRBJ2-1	TGTGCCAGCAGCTTGGAGGCTAGCGGGGTCGATGAGCAGTTCTTC	CASSLEASGVDEQFF
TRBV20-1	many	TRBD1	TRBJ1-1	TGCAGTGCTTCTATTTCGACAGGGGGCACTGAAGCTTTCTTT	CSASISTGGTEAFF
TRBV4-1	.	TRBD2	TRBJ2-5	TGCGCCTCTCGGAGCGGGGGGGCTGGAGAGACCCAGTACTTC	CASRSGGAGETQYF
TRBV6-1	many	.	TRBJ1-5	TGTGCCAGCAGTCGGGGGGGTTCTACCCAGGCAAGCAATCAGCCCCAGCATTTT	CASSRGGSTQASNQPQHF
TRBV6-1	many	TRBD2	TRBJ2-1	TGTGCCAGCAGCGAGCGGGAGGCTTACAATGAGCAGTTCTTC	CASSEREAYNEQFF
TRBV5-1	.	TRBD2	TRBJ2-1	TGCGCCAGCAGCGGTGGGACTAGTATCGATGAGCAGTTCTTC	CASSGGTSIDEQFF
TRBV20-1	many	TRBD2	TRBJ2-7	TGCAGTGCTACCGGGACTAGCGGGACCGAGCAGTACTTC	CSATGTSGTEQYF
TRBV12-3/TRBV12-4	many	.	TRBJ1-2	TGTGCCAGCAGTCAAAGGGGCAACTATGGCTACACCTTC	CASSQRGNYGYTF
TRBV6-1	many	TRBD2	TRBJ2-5	TGTGCCAGCAGACGTCTAGCGGGAGGCCCCCAAGAGACCCAGTACTTC	CASRRLAGGPQETQYF
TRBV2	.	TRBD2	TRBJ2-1	TGTGCCAGCGTAGCGGGGGCGATCAATGAGCAGTTCTTC	CASVAGAINEQFF
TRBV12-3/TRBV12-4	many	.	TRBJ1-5	TGTGCCAGCAGATTACCGGGACCCCTGATCCAGCCCCAGCATTTT	CASRLPGPLIQPQHF
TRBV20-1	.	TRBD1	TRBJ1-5	TGCAGTGCTCTCCGGACAGGGGGCGTGGGTCAGCCCCAGCATTTT	CSALRTGGVGQPQHF
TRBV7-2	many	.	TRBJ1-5	TGTGCCAGCAGCTTAACCGGACACCTACTAAGAAGCAATCAGCCCCAGCATTTT	CASSLTGHLLRSNQPQHF
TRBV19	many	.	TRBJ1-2	TGTGCCACCAACGGCGACCGGCAGGGTAACTATGGCTACACCTTC	CATNGDRQGNYGYTF
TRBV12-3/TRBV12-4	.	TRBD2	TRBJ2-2	TGTGCCAGCAGTTTAGGTTCTGGGCTAGCGGGGGCCCCCGGGGAGCTGTTTTTT	CASSLGSGLAGAPGELFF
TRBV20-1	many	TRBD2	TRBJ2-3	TGCAGTGCTAGATTTGGACTAGCGGGGGTAGATACGCAGTATTTT	CSARFGLAGVDTQYF
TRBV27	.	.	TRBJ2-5	TGTGCCAGCCGGCCTGGCAATGGGGGCGGAGAGACCCAGTACTTC	CASRPGNGGGETQYF
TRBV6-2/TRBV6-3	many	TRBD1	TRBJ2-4	TGTGCCAGCAGTCCCCCCGGGACAGGGTATAACATTCAGTACTTC	CASSPPGTGYNIQYF
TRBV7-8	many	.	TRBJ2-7	TGTGCCAGCAGCCCCTACTTAGGGGCTAGAGCCTACGAGCAGTACTTC	CASSPYLGARAYEQYF
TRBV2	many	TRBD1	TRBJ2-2	TGTGCCAGCAGACTAACCGGGACAGGGGGCTCCGGGGAGCTGTTTTTT	CASRLTGTGGSGELFF
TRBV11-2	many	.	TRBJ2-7	TGTGCCAGCAGACCAGGGATTGCCTACGAGCAGTACTTC	CASRPGIAYEQYF
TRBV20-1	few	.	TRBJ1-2	TGCAGTGCTCGCCAGGGCACCATTTACTATGGCTACACCTTC	CSARQGTIYYGYTF
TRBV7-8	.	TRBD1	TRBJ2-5	TGTGCCAGCAACCGGGACAGGGGGTCGGAGACCCAGTACTTC	CASNRDRGSETQYF
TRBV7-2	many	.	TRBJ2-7	TGTGCCAGCAGCTTTGGCCGGACCTACGAGCAGTACTTC	CASSFGRTYEQYF
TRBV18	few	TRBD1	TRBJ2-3	TGTGCCAGCTCACCGCCGGGGACAGGAAGCTCAGATACGCAGTATTTT	CASSPPGTGSSDTQYF
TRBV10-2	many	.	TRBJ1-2	TGCGCCAGCTCAATCAACTATGGCTACACCTTC	CASSINYGYTF
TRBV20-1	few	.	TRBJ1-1	TGCAGTACGAGACCTACCGCAAAATCTATGAACACTGAAGCTTTCTTT	CSTRPTAKSMNTEAFF
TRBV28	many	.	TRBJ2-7	TGTGCCAGCAGTTTACCCCAGGTACAGGCGCAGTACTTC	CASSLPQVQAQYF
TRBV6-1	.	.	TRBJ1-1	TGTGCCAGCAAAGACGACAGGAACACTGAAGCTTTCTTT	CASKDDRNTEAFF
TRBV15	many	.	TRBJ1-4	TGTGCCACCAGCGAAAAGGGAGGGATCAAGAATGAAAAACTGTTTTTT	CATSEKGGIKNEKLFF
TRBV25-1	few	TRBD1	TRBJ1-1	TGTGCCAGCAGGACCGGGACAGGGGGGGGTACTGAAGCTTTCTTT	CASRTGTGGGTEAFF
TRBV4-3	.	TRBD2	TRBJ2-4	TGCGCCAGCAGCCACGGACTAGCGGGAAAATCTTTAGCCAAAAACATTCAGTACTTC	CASSHGLAGKSLAKNIQYF
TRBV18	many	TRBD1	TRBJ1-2	TGTGCCAGCTCGCCCACAGGGGATATCTATGGCTACACCTTC	CASSPTGDIYGYTF
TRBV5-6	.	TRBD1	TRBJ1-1	TGTGCCAGCAACATTGGGACAGGGGCCTATCAAGCTTTCTTT	CASNIGTGAYQAFF
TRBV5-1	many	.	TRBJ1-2	TGCGCCAGCAGTAATACGGAGACTAACTATGGCTACACCTTC	CASSNTETNYGYTF
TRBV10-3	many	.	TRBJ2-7	TGTGCCATCAGTGAGACGAGCACCCTAGGGCAGTACTTC	CAISETSTLGQYF